This T cell receptor (beta chain) was found in a study of blood T cell repertoires in COVID-19. The assay was immunoSEQ multiplex PCR, and TCRdb's table has in-frame clones only and misses some. The table lists fewer than 650,000 clones, roughly nine tenths of them singletons. Sample: peripheral blood. This TCR derives from a woman aged 45-65 years with COVID-19, enrolled during active disease.

The CDR3 is CASSLYPGETYGYTF. For the CDR3, the DNA is TGTGCCAGCAGCTTATATCCAGGGGAAACCTATGGCTACACCTTC. This chain uses TRBV11-2 with TRBJ1-2, with D possibly being TRBD1 (6 bases). V gave up 2 bases and J gave up 4 bases, with 14 bases separating them. This CDR3 region has 15 residues. Looked up from germline, CDR1 is SGHAT and CDR2 is FQNNGV.